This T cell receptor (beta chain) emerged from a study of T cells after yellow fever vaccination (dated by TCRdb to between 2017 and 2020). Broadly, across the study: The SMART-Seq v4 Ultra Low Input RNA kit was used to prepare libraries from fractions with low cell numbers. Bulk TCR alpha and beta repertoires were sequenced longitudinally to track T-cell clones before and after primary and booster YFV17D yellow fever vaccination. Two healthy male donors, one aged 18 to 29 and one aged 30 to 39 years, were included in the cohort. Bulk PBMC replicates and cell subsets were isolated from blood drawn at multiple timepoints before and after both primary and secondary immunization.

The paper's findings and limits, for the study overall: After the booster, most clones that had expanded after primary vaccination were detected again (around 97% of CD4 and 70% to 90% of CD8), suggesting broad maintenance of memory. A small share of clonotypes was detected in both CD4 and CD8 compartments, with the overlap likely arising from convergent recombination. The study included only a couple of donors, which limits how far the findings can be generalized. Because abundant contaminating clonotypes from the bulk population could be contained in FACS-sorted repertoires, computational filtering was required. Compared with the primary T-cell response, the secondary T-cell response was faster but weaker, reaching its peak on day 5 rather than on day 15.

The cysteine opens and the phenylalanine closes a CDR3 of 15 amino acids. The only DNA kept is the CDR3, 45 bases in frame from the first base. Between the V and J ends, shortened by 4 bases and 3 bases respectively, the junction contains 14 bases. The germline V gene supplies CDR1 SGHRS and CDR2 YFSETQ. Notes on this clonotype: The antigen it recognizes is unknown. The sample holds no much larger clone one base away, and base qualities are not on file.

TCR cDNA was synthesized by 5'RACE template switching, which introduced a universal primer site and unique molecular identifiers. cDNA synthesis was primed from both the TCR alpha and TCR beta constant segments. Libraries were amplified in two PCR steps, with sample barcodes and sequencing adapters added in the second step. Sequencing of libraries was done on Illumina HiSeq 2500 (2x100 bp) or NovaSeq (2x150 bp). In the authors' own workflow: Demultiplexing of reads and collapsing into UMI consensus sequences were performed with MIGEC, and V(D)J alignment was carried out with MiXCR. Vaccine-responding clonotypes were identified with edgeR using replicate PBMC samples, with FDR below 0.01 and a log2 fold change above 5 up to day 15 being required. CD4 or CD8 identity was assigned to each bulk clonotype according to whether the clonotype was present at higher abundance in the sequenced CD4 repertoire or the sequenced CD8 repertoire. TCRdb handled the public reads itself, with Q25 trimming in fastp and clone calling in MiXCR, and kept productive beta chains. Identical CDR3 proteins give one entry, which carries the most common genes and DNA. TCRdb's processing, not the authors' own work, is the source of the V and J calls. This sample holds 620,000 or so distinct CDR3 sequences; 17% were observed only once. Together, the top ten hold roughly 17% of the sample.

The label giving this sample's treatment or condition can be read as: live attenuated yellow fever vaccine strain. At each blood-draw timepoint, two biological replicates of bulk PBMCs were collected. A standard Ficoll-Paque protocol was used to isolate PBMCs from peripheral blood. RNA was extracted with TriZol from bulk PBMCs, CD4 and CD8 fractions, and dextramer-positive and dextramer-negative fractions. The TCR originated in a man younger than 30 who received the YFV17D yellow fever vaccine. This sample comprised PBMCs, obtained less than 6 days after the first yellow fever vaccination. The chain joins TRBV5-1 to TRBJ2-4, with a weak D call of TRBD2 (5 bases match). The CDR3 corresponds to CASSVKPGGKNIQYF. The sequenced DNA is TGCGCCAGCAGCGTAAAGCCAGGAGGCAAAAACATTCAGTACTTC. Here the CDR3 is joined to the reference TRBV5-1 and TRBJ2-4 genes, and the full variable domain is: KAGVTQTPRYLIKTRGQQVTLSCSPISGHRSVSWYQQTPGQGLQFLFEYFSETQRNKGNFPGRFSGRQFSNSRSEMNVSTLELGDSALYLCASSVKPGGKNIQYFGAGTRLSVL.